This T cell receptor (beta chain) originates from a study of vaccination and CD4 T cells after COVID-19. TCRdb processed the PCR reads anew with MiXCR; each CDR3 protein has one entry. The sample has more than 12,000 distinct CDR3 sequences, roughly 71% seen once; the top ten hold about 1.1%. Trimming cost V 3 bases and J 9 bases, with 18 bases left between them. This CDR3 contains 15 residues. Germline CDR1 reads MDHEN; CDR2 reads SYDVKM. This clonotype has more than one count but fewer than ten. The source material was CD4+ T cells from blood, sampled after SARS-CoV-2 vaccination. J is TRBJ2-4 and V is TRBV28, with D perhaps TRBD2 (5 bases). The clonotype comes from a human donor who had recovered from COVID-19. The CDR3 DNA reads TGTGCCAGCAGTTTGGCGACGGCGAGGGCGGTCATTCAGTACTTC. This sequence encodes CASSLATARAVIQYF.